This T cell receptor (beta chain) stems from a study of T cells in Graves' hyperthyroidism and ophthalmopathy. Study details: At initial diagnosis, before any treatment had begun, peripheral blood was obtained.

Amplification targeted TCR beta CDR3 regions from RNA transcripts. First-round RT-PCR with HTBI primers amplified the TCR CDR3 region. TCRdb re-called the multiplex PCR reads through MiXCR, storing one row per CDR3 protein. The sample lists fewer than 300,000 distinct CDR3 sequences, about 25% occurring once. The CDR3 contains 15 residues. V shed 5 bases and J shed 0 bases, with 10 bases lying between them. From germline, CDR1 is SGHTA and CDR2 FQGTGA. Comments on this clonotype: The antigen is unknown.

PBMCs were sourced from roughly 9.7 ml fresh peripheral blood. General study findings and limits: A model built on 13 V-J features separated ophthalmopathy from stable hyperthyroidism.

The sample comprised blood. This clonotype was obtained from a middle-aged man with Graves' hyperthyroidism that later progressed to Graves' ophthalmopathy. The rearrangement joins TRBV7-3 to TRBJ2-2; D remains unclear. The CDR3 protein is CASSPRPANTGELFF. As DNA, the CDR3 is TGTGCCAGCAGCCCAAGACCCGCGAACACCGGGGAGCTGTTTTTT.